This T cell receptor beta chain was documented in a study of cytomegalovirus exposure and HLA in healthy donors. PCR amplification relied on 60 Vbeta primers (plus 13 Jbeta primers). Data came from immunoSEQ multiplex PCR; TCRdb stores just in-frame clones and leaves some out. In the table there are approximately 150,000 clones, approximately 80% of which are singletons. The germline CDR1 and CDR2 sequences are SGHDN and FVKESK. The CDR3 is 16 residues long. V lost 4 bases to trimming and J lost 4 bases; unmatched junction nucleotides: 9. The sequenced material came from PBMCs. The chain is built from TRBV14 and TRBJ1-1, with TRBD1 matching 10 bases. This TCR came from a female donor in good health and CMV-seronegative. The CDR3, as DNA: TGTGCCAGCAGCCGGGACAGGGGAAAAGGGAGCACTGAAGCTTTCTTT. Translated, it gives CASSRDRGKGSTEAFF.